Listed below are T cell receptor beta chains from one sample, sequenced in a study of T cells in Graves' hyperthyroidism and ophthalmopathy. One entry per CDR3 protein, called by TCRdb with MiXCR from the multiplex PCR reads. The table lists roughly 740,000 distinct CDR3 sequences, about 15% of them singletons. The sequenced sample consisted of blood. The receptors were gathered from a man aged 18 to 30 with Graves' hyperthyroidism. Each CDR3 is given with its conserved first and last residue. Fields, in order: D gene, V gene, J gene, clone size, CDR3 protein, CDR3 DNA. A D gene is named only where the DNA matches it firmly. Not every row has a clone size; where given, it reads once, few, many or a size class.

D gene: .
V gene: TRBV11-2
J gene: TRBJ2-7
clone size: .
CDR3 protein: CASSLGPLEWQYF
CDR3 DNA: TGTGCCAGCAGCCTTGGACCCCTTGAGTGGCAGTACTTC

D gene: .
V gene: TRBV30
J gene: TRBJ2-5
clone size: few
CDR3 protein: CAWSVGRTGGETQYF
CDR3 DNA: TGTGCCTGGAGTGTAGGACGGACTGGAGGAGAGACCCAGTACTTC

D gene: TRBD2
V gene: TRBV2
J gene: TRBJ2-5
clone size: many
CDR3 protein: CARSSGTSGRETQYF
CDR3 DNA: TGTGCCAGAAGTTCCGGGACTAGCGGGAGAGAGACCCAGTACTTC

D gene: TRBD1
V gene: TRBV6-9
J gene: TRBJ1-1
clone size: .
CDR3 protein: CASSSADRVYTEAFF
CDR3 DNA: TGTGCCAGCAGTTCGGCCGACAGGGTGTACACTGAAGCTTTCTTT

D gene: .
V gene: TRBV28
J gene: TRBJ1-1
clone size: few
CDR3 protein: CASGNQGNTEAFF
CDR3 DNA: TGTGCCAGCGGAAACCAGGGTAACACTGAAGCTTTCTTT

D gene: .
V gene: TRBV30
J gene: TRBJ2-7
clone size: many
CDR3 protein: CAWSVGRGAYEQYF
CDR3 DNA: TGTGCCTGGAGTGTGGGCAGGGGCGCGTACGAGCAGTACTTC

D gene: TRBD2
V gene: TRBV11-2
J gene: TRBJ2-2
clone size: few
CDR3 protein: CASSFPVPAGGPRTGELFF
CDR3 DNA: TGTGCCAGCAGCTTCCCTGTACCAGCGGGAGGGCCCAGGACCGGGGAGCTGTTTTTT

D gene: TRBD2
V gene: TRBV12-3/TRBV12-4
J gene: TRBJ2-5
clone size: many
CDR3 protein: CASSSRFSGILGETQYF
CDR3 DNA: TGTGCCAGCAGTTCCCGGTTTAGCGGGATCCTTGGTGAGACCCAGTACTTC

D gene: TRBD1
V gene: TRBV28
J gene: TRBJ2-7
clone size: .
CDR3 protein: CASSQDRAKQYF
CDR3 DNA: TGTGCCAGCAGTCAAGACAGGGCGAAGCAGTACTTC

D gene: TRBD1
V gene: TRBV6-7
J gene: TRBJ2-7
clone size: many
CDR3 protein: CASSRRPGGHEQYF
CDR3 DNA: TGTGCCAGCAGTCGAAGACCAGGGGGCCACGAGCAGTACTTC

D gene: TRBD1
V gene: TRBV7-8
J gene: TRBJ2-1
clone size: .
CDR3 protein: CASSQWTGLGIEQFF
CDR3 DNA: TGTGCCAGCAGCCAATGGACAGGGCTGGGGATTGAGCAGTTCTTC

D gene: .
V gene: TRBV5-1
J gene: TRBJ2-3
clone size: .
CDR3 protein: CASSRRWGPTDTQYF
CDR3 DNA: TGCGCCAGCAGCCGTCGGTGGGGGCCGACAGATACGCAGTATTTT

D gene: TRBD1
V gene: TRBV7-2
J gene: TRBJ2-1
clone size: .
CDR3 protein: CASSFSQGNEQFF
CDR3 DNA: TGTGCCAGCAGCTTTTCACAGGGGAATGAGCAGTTCTTC

D gene: TRBD1
V gene: TRBV6-1
J gene: TRBJ1-1
clone size: few
CDR3 protein: CASSRDRTNTEAFF
CDR3 DNA: TGTGCCAGCAGTCGGGACAGAACAAACACTGAAGCTTTCTTT

D gene: .
V gene: TRBV29-1
J gene: TRBJ2-2
clone size: few
CDR3 protein: CSVERGMNTGELFF
CDR3 DNA: TGCAGCGTTGAGAGGGGAATGAACACCGGGGAGCTGTTTTTT

D gene: .
V gene: TRBV20-1
J gene: TRBJ1-1
clone size: many
CDR3 protein: CSARGVLMNTEAFF
CDR3 DNA: TGCAGTGCTAGAGGGGTACTAATGAACACTGAAGCTTTCTTT

D gene: TRBD1
V gene: TRBV7-9
J gene: TRBJ2-7
clone size: .
CDR3 protein: CASSSPDRAPYEQYF
CDR3 DNA: TGTGCCAGCAGCTCCCCGGACAGGGCCCCCTACGAGCAGTACTTC

D gene: .
V gene: TRBV5-4
J gene: TRBJ2-1
clone size: .
CDR3 protein: CASSLAGRGLGNEQFF
CDR3 DNA: TGTGCCAGCAGCCTGGCGGGCAGGGGTTTAGGCAATGAGCAGTTCTTC

D gene: .
V gene: TRBV28
J gene: TRBJ2-2
clone size: many
CDR3 protein: CASTGTGELFF
CDR3 DNA: TGTGCCAGCACAGGGACCGGGGAGCTGTTTTTT

D gene: .
V gene: TRBV7-9
J gene: TRBJ2-7
clone size: .
CDR3 protein: CASSPVGRRDSYEQYF
CDR3 DNA: TGTGCCAGCAGCCCAGTTGGGAGACGCGACTCCTACGAGCAGTACTTC

D gene: TRBD2
V gene: TRBV7-9
J gene: TRBJ2-7
clone size: .
CDR3 protein: CASSSSLAGGFGNEQYF
CDR3 DNA: TGTGCCAGCAGCTCAAGCCTAGCGGGAGGCTTTGGGAACGAGCAGTACTTC

D gene: .
V gene: TRBV3-1
J gene: TRBJ2-3
clone size: few
CDR3 protein: CASSQVRTTNTDTQYF
CDR3 DNA: TGTGCCAGCAGCCAAGTTCGCACAACAAACACAGATACGCAGTATTTT

D gene: .
V gene: TRBV4-2
J gene: TRBJ2-1
clone size: .
CDR3 protein: CASSQSQGPLYNEQFF
CDR3 DNA: TGTGCCAGCAGCCAATCTCAGGGGCCCCTATACAATGAGCAGTTCTTC

D gene: TRBD2
V gene: TRBV9
J gene: TRBJ2-4
clone size: many
CDR3 protein: CASSPGLAALNIQYF
CDR3 DNA: TGTGCCAGCAGCCCCGGACTAGCGGCTCTAAACATTCAGTACTTC

D gene: TRBD2
V gene: TRBV14
J gene: TRBJ2-1
clone size: few
CDR3 protein: CASSHGLAENEQFF
CDR3 DNA: TGTGCCAGCAGCCATGGACTAGCGGAGAATGAGCAGTTCTTC

D gene: .
V gene: TRBV5-8
J gene: TRBJ1-5
clone size: .
CDR3 protein: CASSGVESQPQHF
CDR3 DNA: TGTGCCAGCAGCGGGGTAGAGAGCCAGCCCCAGCATTTT

D gene: .
V gene: TRBV7-3
J gene: TRBJ2-3
clone size: many
CDR3 protein: CASSLFSGGDTQYF
CDR3 DNA: TGTGCCAGCAGCTTATTTAGTGGTGGGGATACGCAGTATTTT

D gene: .
V gene: TRBV12-3/TRBV12-4
J gene: TRBJ2-7
clone size: many
CDR3 protein: CASSQLESYEQYF
CDR3 DNA: TGTGCCAGCAGCCAACTAGAGTCCTACGAGCAGTACTTC

D gene: TRBD2
V gene: TRBV24-1
J gene: TRBJ2-2
clone size: few
CDR3 protein: CAASDLRSGRGRELFF
CDR3 DNA: TGTGCCGCCAGTGATTTGCGTAGCGGGAGGGGAAGGGAGCTGTTTTTT

D gene: .
V gene: TRBV3-1
J gene: TRBJ1-5
clone size: few
CDR3 protein: CASSQNFLGLNQPQHF
CDR3 DNA: TGTGCCAGCAGCCAAAACTTCCTAGGGCTTAATCAGCCCCAGCATTTT

D gene: TRBD2
V gene: TRBV28
J gene: TRBJ2-5
clone size: many
CDR3 protein: CASSFEQREGRETQYF
CDR3 DNA: TGTGCCAGCAGTTTCGAGCAACGGGAGGGCCGGGAGACCCAGTACTTC

D gene: TRBD1
V gene: TRBV18
J gene: TRBJ1-1
clone size: .
CDR3 protein: CASSPGQETLMNTEASF
CDR3 DNA: TGTGCCAGCTCACCGGGACAGGAGACTTTAATGAACACTGAAGCTTCCTTT

D gene: .
V gene: TRBV20-1
J gene: TRBJ2-2
clone size: .
CDR3 protein: CSASFGTPNTGELFF
CDR3 DNA: TGCAGTGCCTCGTTCGGGACGCCGAACACCGGGGAGCTGTTTTTT

D gene: .
V gene: TRBV2
J gene: TRBJ2-1
clone size: many
CDR3 protein: CASSVHNEQFF
CDR3 DNA: TGTGCCAGCAGTGTTCACAATGAGCAGTTCTTC

D gene: .
V gene: TRBV28
J gene: TRBJ1-4
clone size: few
CDR3 protein: CASSLEGMATNEKLFF
CDR3 DNA: TGTGCCAGCAGTTTAGAGGGGATGGCAACTAATGAAAAACTGTTTTTT

D gene: .
V gene: TRBV3-1
J gene: TRBJ2-5
clone size: many
CDR3 protein: CASSYPGSPASQETQYF
CDR3 DNA: TGTGCCAGCAGCTACCCCGGGAGCCCAGCCTCCCAGGAGACCCAGTACTTC

D gene: .
V gene: TRBV5-1
J gene: TRBJ2-2
clone size: few
CDR3 protein: CASSPGTTANTGELFF
CDR3 DNA: TGCGCCAGCAGCCCAGGGACCACCGCGAACACCGGGGAGCTGTTTTTT

D gene: .
V gene: TRBV29-1
J gene: TRBJ2-3
clone size: many
CDR3 protein: CSVPQDIEGDTQYF
CDR3 DNA: TGCAGCGTCCCGCAGGATATTGAAGGAGATACGCAGTATTTT